The next 13 T cell receptor beta chains were all read from a single sample in a study of T-cell memory formation after mild COVID-19 (TCRdb year 2021). Library construction relied on 5' RACE. The sequencing machine was an Illumina NovaSeq 6000. TCRdb reworked the public reads: Q25 trimming with fastp, MiXCR clone assembly, productive beta chains retained. Each entry is one CDR3 protein sequence, shown with its most common DNA and genes. This sample has 200,000 to 250,000 distinct CDR3 sequences in its table, and approximately 15% of those were observed once. The top ten clones comprise 2.1% of the sample. Sequencing input: PBMCs or a T cell subset sorted from them (not recorded which). The receptor set was obtained from an adult woman who had mild COVID-19 (a few samples of this study predate the infection). The sample titles of this study are shuffled in the database, so cell type and time point are left out; the donor was told from shared clones.

This clonotype has just a few counts. The chain recombines TRBV5-1 with TRBJ2-7; 7 nucleotides agree with TRBD1. CDR3 length: 15 amino acids. V was pared by 2 bases and J by 3 bases, with 8 bases of the junction left unmatched. CDR1 and CDR2 from the germline V gene are SGHRS and YFSETQ. The CDR3 DNA sequence: TGCGCCAGCAGCTTTGGGACAGTGGATGACTACGAGCAGTACTTC. Protein product: CASSFGTVDDYEQYF.

The chain carries TRBV29-1 and TRBJ2-1; no clear D gene. Germline CDR1 SQVTM, CDR2 ANQGSEA. Between the trimmed V and J ends, which lost 0 bases and 5 bases, there was a span of 5 bases. This CDR3 is 12 amino acids long. CDR3 protein: CSVEELHNEQFF. CDR3 coding DNA: TGCAGCGTTGAAGAATTGCACAATGAGCAGTTCTTC.

The chain recombines TRBV30 with TRBJ1-2; TRBD1 might be the D (6 bases). This CDR3 has 12 residues. Trimming took 2 bases from V and 8 from J, leaving 12 bases between them. The germline CDR1 and CDR2 sequences are GTSNPN and SVGIG (reference sequence). CDR3 residues: CAWSLDRPGYTF. In DNA form, the CDR3 reads TGTGCCTGGAGTTTGGACAGACCGGGCTACACCTTC.

V gene TRBV7-9 combines with J gene TRBJ1-2; D remains unclear. This CDR3 region has 13 residues. Between the trimmed V and J ends, which lost 3 bases and 6 bases, there was a span of 11 bases. Germline assignment: CDR1 SEHNR and CDR2 FQNEAQ (reference sequence). The CDR3 reads CASSFPKDDGYTF. The CDR3 bases are TGTGCCAGCAGCTTTCCGAAGGACGATGGCTACACCTTC. The full variable domain, with the rest looked up from reference TRBV7-9 and TRBJ1-2, is DTGVSQNPRHKITKRGQNVTFRCDPISEHNRLYWYRQTLGQGPEFLTYFQNEAQLEKSRLLSDRFSAERPKGSFSTLEIQRTEQGDSAMYLCASSFPKDDGYTFGSGTRLTVV.

This clonotype has just a few counts. The chain links TRBV6-1 to TRBJ2-1; possible D gene TRBD2, 6 bases. The ends were cut back, 2 bases at V and 3 bases at J, with 14 bases in the middle. The CDR3 loop spans 16 amino acids. CDR1 is MNHNS and CDR2 is SASEGT in the germline V gene. CDR3 coding DNA: TGTGCCAGCAGTGAATCGCGGGACTGGAACTACAATGAGCAGTTCTTC. Encoded protein: CASSESRDWNYNEQFF.

This clonotype appeared a few times. The chain is built from TRBV12-3 or TRBV12-4 and TRBJ2-7; TRBD1 matches 9 bases. The length of the CDR3 is 13 residues. Trimming removed 5 bases from V and 6 bases from J; junction bases left unmatched: 5. CDR3 region: CASSRDRAAEQYF. The CDR3 DNA follows: TGTGCCAGCAGTCGGGACAGGGCTGCCGAGCAGTACTTC.

The chain couples TRBV7-6 to TRBJ1-1; D remains ambiguous. Germline CDR1 and CDR2: SGHVS and FNYEAQ. This CDR3 region has 15 residues. The V gene lost 1 base and the J gene lost 1 base, with 10 bases spanning the gap. CDR3: CASSLVSWGNTEAFF. DNA of the CDR3: TGTGCCAGCAGCTTAGTTAGTTGGGGGAACACTGAAGCTTTCTTT.

The J gene is TRBJ2-3, the V gene TRBV20-1; 14 nucleotides match TRBD2. The germline V gene encodes CDR1 DFQATT and CDR2 SNEGSKA (reference sequence). This CDR3 spans 14 amino acids. After removal of 6 bases from V and 7 bases from J, the junction contained 6 bases not matched to a gene. CDR3 DNA: TGCAGTGCAGAGACTAGCGGGGGGGCACATACGCAGTATTTT. Its protein product is CSAETSGGAHTQYF.

This clonotype was seen only a few times. The chain couples TRBV7-2 to TRBJ1-1; 7 positions agree with TRBD1. The CDR3 extends over 14 amino acids. After removal of 5 bases from V and 4 bases from J, the junction contained 7 bases not matched to a gene. Germline CDR1 reads SGHTA; CDR2 reads FQGNSA. The CDR3 loop reads CASSAPPGGTEAFF. As DNA, the CDR3 is TGTGCCAGCAGCGCCCCCCCAGGGGGCACTGAAGCTTTCTTT.

Ten or more counts support this clonotype. The J gene is TRBJ1-1, the V gene TRBV10-3, with 9 bases identical to TRBD1. Germline CDR1 and CDR2: ENHRY and SYGVKD. Trimming removed 3 bases from V and 3 bases from J; junction bases left unmatched: 11. The CDR3 has 17 residues. The CDR3 protein is CAISDRDRVILDTEAFF. DNA of the CDR3: TGTGCCATCAGTGACCGGGACAGGGTCATATTGGACACTGAAGCTTTCTTT.

This chain links TRBV24-1 with TRBJ1-5; D unclear. V was trimmed by 3 bases and J by 4 bases, leaving 12 bases between them. The CDR3 runs to 15 residues. CDR1 and CDR2 from the germline V gene are KGHDR and SFDVKD. In DNA form, the CDR3 reads TGTGCCACCAGTGATCCTGGACGGGGTAATCAGCCCCAGCATTTT. Translation: CATSDPGRGNQPQHF.

The chain combines TRBV6-2 or TRBV6-3 with TRBJ2-7; 12 bases are a match to TRBD1. The CDR3 extends over 16 amino acids. V shed 6 bases, J shed 4 bases, and the junction held 10 bases outside the gene matches. In germline, CDR1 is MNHEY, CDR2 SVGEGT. CDR3 loop: CASSDSGTGGHYEQYF. CDR3 coding DNA: TGTGCCAGCAGCGATTCCGGGACAGGGGGCCATTACGAGCAGTACTTC.

This clonotype was seen at least ten times. As DNA, the CDR3 is TGTGCCAGCAGCTTGGCCCGGGGAACTGAAGCTTTCTTT. It yields the protein CASSLARGTEAFF. The chain uses TRBV7-2 and TRBJ1-1; D unclear. Trimming left V 3 bases short and J 5 bases short, with 10 bases between. Germline V CDR1 and CDR2: SGHTA, FQGNSA. There are 13 residues in the CDR3.